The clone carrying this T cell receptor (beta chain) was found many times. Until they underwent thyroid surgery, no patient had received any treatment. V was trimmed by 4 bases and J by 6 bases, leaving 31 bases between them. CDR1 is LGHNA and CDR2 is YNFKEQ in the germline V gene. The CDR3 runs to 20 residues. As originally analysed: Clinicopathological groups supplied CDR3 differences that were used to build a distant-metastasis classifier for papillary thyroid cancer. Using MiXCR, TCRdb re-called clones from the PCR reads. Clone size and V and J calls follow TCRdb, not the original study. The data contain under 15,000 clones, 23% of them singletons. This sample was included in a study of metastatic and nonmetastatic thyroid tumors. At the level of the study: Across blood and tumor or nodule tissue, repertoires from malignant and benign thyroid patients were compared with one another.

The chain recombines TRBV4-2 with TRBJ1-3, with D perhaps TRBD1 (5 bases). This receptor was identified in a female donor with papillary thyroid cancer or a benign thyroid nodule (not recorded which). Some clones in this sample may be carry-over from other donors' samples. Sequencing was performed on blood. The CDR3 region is CASSLLRDWDWAYFVNTIYF. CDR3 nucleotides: TGTGCCAGCAGCCTTTTGAGGGATTGGGACTGGGCTTATTTTGTAAACACCATATATTTT.